This T cell receptor (beta chain) is from a study of post-analysis software for immune sequencing data. The TCR beta cDNA libraries contained unique molecular identifiers. MiXCR, applied by TCRdb to the PCR reads, yields one record per CDR3 protein. The repertoire has about 540,000 distinct CDR3 sequences, approximately 34% of them found once; the top ten carry 4.5% to 7.5%. This CDR3 has 11 residues. V lost 6 bases to trimming and J lost 8 bases, with 9 bases between them. In its sample, this clonotype was seen many times. Antigen specificity is unknown. Findings and limits, study-wide: Controls showed significantly higher normalized Chao1 diversity than did multiple sclerosis patients. A few TRBV segments occurring more often in patients than controls included TRBV5-6, TRBV5-1 and TRBV20-1.

Input material: blood. The chain carries TRBV12-3 or TRBV12-4 and TRBJ2-3; D unresolved. This TCR was recovered from a girl aged 2 to 17 with multiple sclerosis. CDR3: CASSSPITQYF. In DNA form, the CDR3 reads TGTGCCAGCAGCTCCCCTATTACGCAGTATTTT.